This T cell receptor beta chain is drawn from a study of CD8 T cells in ankylosing spondylitis. The study's findings and limits: CD8+ disease-linked clones were present at relatively low frequencies in blood. A TCR beta motif of several highly homologous variants seemed to mark ankylosing spondylitis blood.

TCRdb re-derived calls from the 5' RACE reads in MiXCR, one entry per CDR3 protein. The data show hundreds of thousands of distinct CDR3 sequences, about a sixth seen once. This clonotype was detected only a few times. As yet, its antigen is unknown. Trimming took 5 bases from V and 8 from J; bases not matched to a gene: 7. The CDR3 loop spans 14 amino acids. The clonotype was recovered from a male donor with ankylosing spondylitis. The gene calls are TRBV12-3 or TRBV12-4 and TRBJ1-5, with 9 bases lining up with TRBD1. Sequencing was carried out using blood, either unsorted or a sorted T cell fraction (not recorded which). The CDR3 spells CASSPGTGTEPQHF. Here the CDR3 DNA reads TGTGCCAGCAGTCCCGGGACAGGGACTGAGCCCCAGCATTTT.